This T cell receptor (beta chain) is from a study of T cells in localized non-small cell lung cancer. Study-wide results and limits: Adjacent lung tissue had a median about 50 of the top 100 clones found in the tumor. Patients showing higher blood T cell density tended to see longer overall survival. Uninvolved adjacent lung showed peak T cell clonality, exceeding tumor.

From germline, CDR1 is MGHDK and CDR2 SYGVNS. CDR3 length: 14 residues. The ends were cut back, 6 bases at V and 5 bases at J, with 16 bases in the middle. As to this clone: Its antigen is not known.

Some clones are missing from TCRdb's copy, which holds only in-frame ones; the method was immunoSEQ multiplex PCR. This table holds 70,000 to 75,000 clones, about four fifths found once. Specimen: peripheral blood, collected before any cancer treatment. This sequence originates from a female donor older than 55 with stage I lung adenocarcinoma. The rearrangement joins TRBV25-1 to TRBJ1-1; D might be TRBD1 (5 bases). The CDR3, as DNA: TGTGCCAGCAGGGACCCGGGGCCTAAGACTGAAGCTTTCTTT. It is translated as CASRDPGPKTEAFF.